The sequence of this T cell receptor (beta chain) was determined in a study of blood T cell repertoires in COVID-19. The overall study: Acute-phase and convalescent COVID-19 samples originated in the United States, Italy and Spain. PBMCs, B-cell-depleted T cells, or T cells were the source of the cDNA or gDNA that made up the material.

The V end was cut by 3 bases, the J end by 5 bases, with 20 bases between. Germline lookup yields CDR1 MGHDK and CDR2 SYGVNS. There are 17 residues in the CDR3. Original processing methods: The authors estimated nucleated cell counts from reference gene primer amplification. The data were produced by immunoSEQ multiplex PCR, yet TCRdb's version contains in-frame clones alone and is incomplete. That table is the source of V, J and clone size, and D and trimming were worked out from the DNA. This table holds over 85,000 clones, around nine tenths found once. The sequence was collected from a woman aged 45 to 65 with acute or convalescent COVID-19. The chain employs TRBV25-1 and TRBJ2-1; D not certain. The sample consisted of peripheral blood. This CDR3 reads CASSDKSPSVNNNEQFF. In DNA form, the CDR3 reads TGTGCCAGCAGTGATAAAAGCCCCTCGGTGAATAACAATGAGCAGTTCTTC.